These T cell receptor beta chains were read from a single sample in a study of control samples from healthy donors and cancer patients. TCRdb's copy holds only in-frame clones and misses some; the assay was immunoSEQ multiplex PCR. The repertoire includes 100,000 to 150,000 clones, about 90% of them detected once, and over 2% sits in the top ten. The sample was blood. These receptors all come from a woman in her forties or fifties in good health. The CDR3 runs from the conserved cysteine through the conserved F or W.

j_call cdr3_length v_call cdr3_aa
TRBJ2-4 15 TRBV11-2 CASSSPPGQDSIQYF
TRBJ2-7 11 TRBV20-1 CSARRGSEQYF
TRBJ1-2 15 TRBV5-6 CASSFISKGVYGYTF
TRBJ2-1 14 TRBV7-9 CASSQAGAPSEQFF
TRBJ2-2 15 TRBV10-3 CAISEGLAGSGELFF
TRBJ2-2 13 TRBV12-3/TRBV12-4 CASGLTNTGELFF
TRBJ2-6 14 TRBV6-4 CASSRDSGANVLTF
TRBJ1-5 14 TRBV28 CASSPGGYNQPQHF
TRBJ2-1 17 TRBV5-1 CASSQQRTVVSGNEQFF
TRBJ2-7 13 TRBV19 CASSTPNRDEQYF
TRBJ2-3 17 TRBV7-9 CASSPQVLAGATRAQYF
TRBJ1-2 16 TRBV6-5 CASSSSRDSRNYGYTF
TRBJ2-7 12 TRBV9 CASSSHMGEQYF
TRBJ1-1 14 TRBV7-9 CASSFHGSNTEAFF
TRBJ1-1 16 TRBV5-1 CASSLVLNGANTEAFF
TRBJ1-2 14 TRBV28 CASSTGIVSGGYTF
TRBJ2-1 15 TRBV27 CASREEGRPYNEQFF
TRBJ1-5 16 TRBV21-1 CASSKGFSYSNQPQHF
TRBJ1-4 13 TRBV12-3/TRBV12-4 CASTLEGLEKLFF
TRBJ1-2 12 TRBV27 CASRTGGRGYTF
TRBJ2-2 14 TRBV30 CAWSVGSNTGELFF
TRBJ1-1 13 TRBV27 CASIHQSGTEAFF
TRBJ1-6 15 TRBV5-5 CASSFWDRANSPLHF
TRBJ2-7 13 TRBV5-4 CASSLLGLDEQYF
TRBJ2-7 15 TRBV4-1 CASSTVGGSSYEQYF
TRBJ1-2 19 TRBV7-9 CASSFLMGQGPFWKYGYTF
TRBJ2-1 15 TRBV7-8 CASSRTENSYNEQFF
TRBJ1-2 15 TRBV7-9 CASSRRQRLNYGYTF
TRBJ2-7 15 TRBV11-2 CASSLGGYVRNEQYF
TRBJ1-1 16 TRBV19 CASSTPRGGMNTEAFF
TRBJ1-1 15 TRBV7-8 CASSLWDRVCNEAFF
TRBJ1-2 12 TRBV28 CASSNRYRGYTF
TRBJ1-2 13 TRBV16 CASSHLGHYGYTF
TRBJ1-3 18 TRBV6-1 CASSDFRDRGLSGNTIYF
TRBJ1-5 15 TRBV30 CAWIVRGGPNQPQHF
TRBJ2-5 15 TRBV13 CASSLETAKQETQYF
TRBJ1-2 14 TRBV6-1 CASSEAGRPSGYTF
TRBJ1-5 16 TRBV7-8 CASSVRTGGDNQPQHF
TRBJ2-2 16 TRBV18 CASSPKTGADTGELFF
TRBJ2-7 14 TRBV5-1 CASSLDRSADEQYF
TRBJ1-5 17 TRBV28 CASTPIWAAVSNQPQHF
TRBJ1-5 13 TRBV15 CATSYASSQPQHF
TRBJ1-1 15 TRBV10-1 CASSGLRGENTEAFF
TRBJ2-2 15 TRBV25-1 CASSDLAREGGELFF
TRBJ1-2 11 TRBV5-6 CASSDLYGYTF
TRBJ1-5 15 TRBV6-1 CASSEGTGGNQPQHF
TRBJ2-7 14 TRBV2 CASTGLESPYEQYF
TRBJ1-2 14 TRBV10-3 CAITGTGVLSGYTF
TRBJ2-5 14 TRBV19 CASSITISPETQYF
TRBJ1-2 13 TRBV20-1 CSASEEQGNGYTF
TRBJ1-3 16 TRBV4-2 CASSQDSGDWGNTIYF
TRBJ2-5 12 TRBV5-8 CASRVPGGDQYF
TRBJ1-5 14 TRBV27 CASSLKAANQPQHF
TRBJ1-1 14 TRBV6-6 CASSFGGMNTEAFF
TRBJ2-5 14 TRBV6-5 CASTIPGQGKTQYF